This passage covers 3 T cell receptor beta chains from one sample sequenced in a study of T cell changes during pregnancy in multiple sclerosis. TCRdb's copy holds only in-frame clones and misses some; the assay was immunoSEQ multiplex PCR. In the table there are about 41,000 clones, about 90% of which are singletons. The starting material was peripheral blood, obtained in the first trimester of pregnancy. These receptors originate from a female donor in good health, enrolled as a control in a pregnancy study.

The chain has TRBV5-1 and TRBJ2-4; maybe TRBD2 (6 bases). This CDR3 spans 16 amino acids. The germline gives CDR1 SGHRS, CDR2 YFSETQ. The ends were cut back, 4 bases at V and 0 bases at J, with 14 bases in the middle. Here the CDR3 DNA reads TGCGCCAGCAGCGCGGGATCTAGCGTAGCCAAAAACATTCAGTACTTC. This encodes CASSAGSSVAKNIQYF.

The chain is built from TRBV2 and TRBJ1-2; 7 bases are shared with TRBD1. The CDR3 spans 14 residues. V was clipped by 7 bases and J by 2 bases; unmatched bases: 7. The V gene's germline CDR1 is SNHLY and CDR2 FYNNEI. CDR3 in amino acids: CASTSLTGNYGYTF. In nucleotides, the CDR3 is TGTGCCAGCACCTCCCTGACAGGGAACTATGGCTACACCTTC.

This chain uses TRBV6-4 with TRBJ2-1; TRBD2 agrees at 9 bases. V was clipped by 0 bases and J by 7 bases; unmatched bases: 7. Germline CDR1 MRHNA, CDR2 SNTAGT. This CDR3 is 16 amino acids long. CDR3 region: CASSDSTSGGGNEQFF. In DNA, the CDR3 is TGTGCCAGCAGTGACTCGACTAGCGGAGGGGGAAATGAGCAGTTCTTC.